In this sample, the clone carrying this TCR beta chain turned up many times. The antigen is not known. The CDR3 covers 15 residues. V shed 1 base, J shed 4 bases, and the junction held 6 bases outside the gene matches. This sample was included in a study of T cell repertoires in cytomegalovirus infection. Overall study results and limits: HLA-C-restricted TCR beta clonotypes specific for CMV led the ex vivo response.

In TCRdb, the reads were re-called with MiXCR into one record per CDR3 protein. There are about 920,000 distinct CDR3 sequences in the sample; roughly 30% occur only once, and over 12% lies in the top ten. The chain carries TRBV12-3 or TRBV12-4 and TRBJ1-2, with TRBD1 matching 7 bases. The receptor was derived from a human donor in good health (CMV status not recorded). Some clones in this sample may be carry-over from other donors' samples. The sample was cultured CD8+ T cells from PBMCs, taken from culture after CMV antigen stimulation. CDR3 protein: CASSLETGSSYGYTF. CDR3 sequence (DNA): TGTGCCAGCAGTTTAGAGACAGGGTCGAGCTATGGCTACACCTTC.